Listed below are T cell receptor beta chains from one sample, sequenced in a study of circulating and synovial CD4+ cells in juvenile arthritis. Sequencing used immunoSEQ multiplex PCR; TCRdb keeps in-frame clones, though not all of them. This table has roughly 13,000 clones, approximately 80% appearing once. The sequencing input was CD4+ T cells from synovial fluid. The receptors derive from a human patient with juvenile idiopathic arthritis. Some clones in this sample may be carry-over from other donors' samples. Both conserved end residues are part of each CDR3. D genes are given only for firm matches. The size of a clone is reported for some rows only, either as once, few or many, or as a class for expanded clones.

d_call	v_call	clone_size	j_call	cdr3_aa	cdr3_nt
TRBD1	TRBV7-2	NA	TRBJ1-2	CASSPQGRSGYTF	TGTGCCAGCAGCCCACAGGGGAGAAGTGGCTACACCTTC
TRBD1	TRBV6-5	once	TRBJ1-3	CASQQGAGNTIYF	TGTGCCAGCCAACAGGGGGCTGGAAACACCATATATTTT
NA	TRBV11-3	NA	TRBJ2-3	CASSLGHDGRTDTQYF	TGTGCCAGCAGCTTAGGTCACGATGGGAGGACAGATACGCAGTATTTT
NA	TRBV6-1	NA	TRBJ2-7	CASSEEAGAAYEQYF	TGTGCCAGCAGTGAAGAGGCAGGAGCGGCCTACGAGCAGTACTTC
TRBD1	TRBV19	few	TRBJ1-5	CASDDRAGGGQPQHF	TGTGCCAGTGATGACAGGGCCGGGGGTGGTCAGCCCCAGCATTTT
TRBD2	TRBV30	NA	TRBJ2-7	CAWIQREALGASYEQYF	TGTGCCTGGATTCAGCGGGAGGCCCTAGGAGCCTCCTACGAGCAGTACTTC
NA	TRBV5-1	NA	TRBJ1-1	CASGTQGGNTEAFF	TGCGCCAGCGGTACCCAGGGCGGGAACACTGAAGCTTTCTTT
NA	TRBV7-7	medium-sized	TRBJ2-1	CASSLFRAPGNEQFF	TGTGCTAGCAGCTTATTCAGGGCGCCAGGCAATGAGCAGTTCTTC
NA	TRBV15	NA	TRBJ1-1	CATSRDSAGRKAFF	TGTGCCACCAGCAGAGATAGCGCGGGCCGTAAAGCTTTCTTT
NA	TRBV25-1	NA	TRBJ2-3	CASSRCTDTQYF	TGTGCCAGCAGCAGATGCACAGATACGCAGTATTTT
NA	TRBV7-6	NA	TRBJ1-6	CASASEWNSPLHF	TGTGCCAGCGCTTCCGAGTGGAATTCACCCCTCCACTTT
NA	TRBV5-6	NA	TRBJ2-2	CASSLLLIANTGELFF	TGTGCCAGCAGCTTGTTACTAATCGCGAACACCGGGGAGCTGTTTTTT
TRBD1	TRBV19	NA	TRBJ1-4	CASKRAGQGTIATNEKLFF	TGTGCCAGCAAGCGCGCGGGACAGGGGACTATTGCAACTAATGAAAAACTGTTTTTT
NA	TRBV2	NA	TRBJ2-2	CASSKENQGTGELFF	TGTGCCAGCTCAAAGGAGAATCAGGGTACCGGGGAGCTGTTTTTT
TRBD1	TRBV6-5	NA	TRBJ1-2	CASTTGGGYTF	TGTGCCAGCACAACAGGGGGCGGCTACACCTTC
TRBD1	TRBV5-1	NA	TRBJ2-7	CASSFGTGAYEQYF	TGCGCCAGCAGCTTCGGGACAGGGGCCTACGAGCAGTACTTC
NA	TRBV6-5	NA	TRBJ2-7	CASSYSVSGSYEQYF	TGTGCCAGCAGTTACTCGGTTTCAGGCTCCTACGAGCAGTACTTC
NA	TRBV29-1	NA	TRBJ1-4	CSVSLQGGNEKLFF	TGCAGCGTTTCCCTTCAGGGCGGTAATGAAAAACTGTTTTTT
TRBD1	TRBV5-1	few	TRBJ1-3	CASSLGTGPAGNTIYF	TGCGCCAGCAGCTTGGGGACAGGGCCCGCTGGAAACACCATATATTTT
NA	TRBV30	NA	TRBJ2-1	CAWRPYHNEQFF	TGTGCCTGGAGGCCCTACCACAATGAGCAGTTCTTC
NA	TRBV28	NA	TRBJ1-1	CASSSAGNTEAFF	TGTGCCAGCAGTTCCGCAGGGAACACTGAAGCTTTCTTT
NA	TRBV5-1	NA	TRBJ2-5	CASSLGSIGGETQYF	TGCGCCAGCAGCTTGGGTTCCATTGGGGGGGAGACCCAGTACTTC
NA	TRBV6-1	once	TRBJ2-3	CASSGQSVPDTQYF	TGTGCCAGCAGCGGACAGAGTGTCCCAGATACGCAGTATTTT
TRBD1	TRBV4-3	NA	TRBJ1-5	CASSQDMGQGGQPQHF	TGCGCCAGCAGCCAAGATATGGGACAGGGAGGCCAGCCCCAGCATTTT
NA	TRBV5-1	NA	TRBJ2-1	CASSSEYYNEQFF	TGCGCCAGCAGCTCTGAGTATTACAATGAGCAGTTCTTC
NA	TRBV9	NA	TRBJ1-1	CASSYTPGYTEAFF	TGTGCCAGCAGCTATACCCCAGGGTATACTGAAGCTTTCTTT
NA	TRBV18	NA	TRBJ2-3	CASSPPPGAGIGLTDTQYF	TGTGCCAGCTCACCACCCCCCGGGGCGGGGATTGGTCTCACAGATACGCAGTATTTT
TRBD1	TRBV28	NA	TRBJ1-2	CASSLSGTGGSGYTF	TGTGCCAGCAGTTTATCCGGTACAGGGGGTAGTGGCTACACCTTC
NA	TRBV5-1	NA	TRBJ1-1	CASSLSGTEAFF	TGCGCCAGCAGCTTATCTGGTACTGAAGCTTTCTTC
TRBD2	TRBV14	NA	TRBJ2-1	CASSQYSAGGTYNEQFF	TGTGCCAGCAGCCAGTATTCAGCGGGAGGCACCTACAATGAGCAGTTCTTC
TRBD2	TRBV30	NA	TRBJ2-1	CAWSLSWGTSARGVLEQFF	TGTGCCTGGAGTCTATCTTGGGGGACTAGCGCGAGGGGGGTCCTTGAGCAGTTCTTC
NA	TRBV11-3	NA	TRBJ1-1	CASSARQGNTEAFF	TGTGCCAGCAGCGCCCGTCAGGGGAACACTGAAGCTTTCTTT
NA	TRBV5-1	once	TRBJ2-2	CASRDTETGELFF	TGCGCCAGCAGGGACACGGAGACCGGGGAGCTGTTTTTT
NA	TRBV7-8	NA	TRBJ2-1	CASSSVIVLSYNEQFF	TGTGCCAGCAGCTCCGTAATAGTTCTCTCCTACAATGAGCAGTTCTTC
NA	TRBV5-1	NA	TRBJ2-7	CASSLVQGPNEQYF	TGCGCCAGCAGCTTGGTGCAGGGCCCAAACGAGCAGTACTTC
NA	TRBV20-1	NA	TRBJ2-5	CSALFETQYF	TGCAGTGCGCTATTCGAGACCCAGTACTTC
TRBD1	TRBV4-2	once	TRBJ1-2	CASSLGQGGNYGYTF	TGTGCCAGCAGCCTGGGACAGGGGGGCAACTATGGCTACACCTTC
TRBD1	TRBV19	NA	TRBJ1-1	CASETGTGAIGNTEAFF	TGTGCCAGTGAAACCGGGACAGGGGCGATCGGGAACACTGAAGCTTTCTTT
TRBD1	TRBV10-3	NA	TRBJ2-1	CAIRIGTVNEQFF	TGTGCCATCAGGATCGGGACAGTTAATGAGCAGTTCTTC
NA	TRBV2	once	TRBJ1-6	CASRGANSPLHF	TGTGCCAGCAGGGGAGCTAATTCACCCCTCCACTTT
TRBD2	TRBV28	once	TRBJ2-1	CASTPSGLGDNEQFF	TGTGCCAGCACCCCCTCGGGACTAGGGGACAATGAGCAGTTCTTC
NA	TRBV9	NA	TRBJ2-5	CASSVAEMETQYF	TGTGCCAGCAGCGTAGCTGAGATGGAGACCCAGTACTTC
NA	TRBV2	NA	TRBJ1-3	CASSQTQTGTLSGNTIYF	TGTGCCAGCAGTCAAACCCAAACAGGAACGCTCTCTGGAAACACCATATATTTT
TRBD1	TRBV9	NA	TRBJ1-1	CASSVGTGTGGKGTEAFF	TGTGCCAGCAGCGTAGGGACCGGGACAGGGGGTAAGGGAACTGAAGCTTTCTTT
NA	TRBV6-4	NA	TRBJ1-2	CASSVAGDGVYGYTF	TGTGCCAGCAGTGTCGCGGGGGATGGGGTCTATGGCTACACCTTC
NA	TRBV19	NA	TRBJ1-1	CASSPRGENTEAFF	TGTGCCAGTAGTCCCAGGGGAGAGAACACTGAAGCTTTCTTT
NA	TRBV6-6	NA	TRBJ1-2	CASSYRGYTF	TGTGCCAGCAGTTACCGGGGCTACACCTTC
NA	TRBV28	NA	TRBJ1-2	CASSPTTVHGYTF	TGTGCCAGCAGCCCGACGACAGTCCATGGCTACACCTTC
NA	TRBV2	NA	TRBJ2-3	CASSLLAPKTDTQYF	TGTGCCAGCAGTCTCCTAGCCCCGAAGACAGATACGCAGTATTTT
NA	TRBV30	NA	TRBJ1-2	CAWTRDSDGYTF	TGTGCCTGGACGAGGGACTCGGATGGCTACACCTTC
TRBD1	TRBV4-1	NA	TRBJ2-2	CASSQDRGQGRTGELFF	TGCGCCAGCAGCCAAGATCGGGGACAGGGGAGGACCGGGGAGCTGTTTTTT
NA	TRBV11-1	NA	TRBJ2-3	CASSSPPQGRGDTQYF	TGTGCCAGCAGCTCCCCCCCACAGGGCCGGGGAGATACGCAGTATTTT
TRBD1	TRBV5-4	few	TRBJ2-7	CASSRNRGAYEQYF	TGTGCCAGCAGCAGGAACAGGGGGGCCTACGAGCAGTACTTC
NA	TRBV10-3	NA	TRBJ2-1	CAISAAVANEQFF	TGTGCCATCAGTGCGGCGGTAGCCAATGAGCAGTTCTTC